This record looks at one T cell receptor beta chain sequence and its context. Sequencing was performed with immunoSEQ multiplex PCR; in TCRdb, only in-frame clones are kept and a portion is missing. The sample lists about 120,000 clones, 84% seen once, with about a quarter in the top ten. Trimming took 5 bases from V and 0 from J, leaving 10 bases between them. This CDR3 region has 14 residues. Germline lookup yields CDR1 SGHAT and CDR2 FQNNGV. This sample is drawn from a study of T cell responses to AZD1222 COVID-19 vaccine. The chain combines TRBV11-2 with TRBJ1-1; no clear D gene. Specimen: peripheral blood, collected 28 days after the second AZD1222 dose. The TCR originated in an adult who received the AZD1222 COVID-19 vaccine. The CDR3 reads CASSESTVNTEAFF. CDR3 nucleotide sequence: TGTGCCAGCAGCGAGAGTACAGTGAACACTGAAGCTTTCTTT.